A selection of T cell receptor beta chains follows, all from one sample in a study of CD8 T cells in ankylosing spondylitis. One entry per CDR3 protein, called by TCRdb with MiXCR from the 5' RACE reads. Of under 950,000 distinct CDR3 sequences listed, roughly 19% were seen once; the top ten hold 15% to 20%. Sequencing was performed on blood, either unsorted or a sorted T cell fraction (not recorded which). The receptor source for this set is a male donor with ankylosing spondylitis. Each CDR3 is given with its conserved first and last residue.

v_call: TRBV27
cdr3_aa: CASSLRSKGYGYTF

v_call: TRBV4-2
cdr3_aa: CASRYCQVSYEQYF

v_call: TRBV12-3/TRBV12-4
cdr3_aa: CASSYGLAQETQYF

v_call: TRBV15
cdr3_aa: CATSRDGGDVGEQFF

v_call: TRBV6-2/TRBV6-3
cdr3_aa: CASRGQGGSQPQHF

v_call: TRBV6-5
cdr3_aa: CASSYSTQAGSGNTIYF

v_call: TRBV6-5
cdr3_aa: CASSYRTGGGYTF

v_call: TRBV12-3/TRBV12-4
cdr3_aa: CASSFGKGGTEAFF

v_call: TRBV7-6
cdr3_aa: CASSARTGYGYTF

v_call: TRBV28
cdr3_aa: CASGRGLQGQPQHF

v_call: TRBV4-3
cdr3_aa: CASRDILNTEAFF

v_call: TRBV25-1
cdr3_aa: CASSERDTEYSPLHF

v_call: TRBV3-1
cdr3_aa: CASSLARHEQFF

v_call: TRBV20-1
cdr3_aa: CSARVYGLAGRERDTGELFF

v_call: TRBV7-3
cdr3_aa: CASSLWGAITDTQYF

v_call: TRBV5-1
cdr3_aa: CASSPGQAPRGANVLTF

v_call: TRBV3-1
cdr3_aa: CASSRIGHQPQHF